This entry lists 30 T cell receptor beta chains sequenced from one sample in a study of T-cell reconstitution after alpha-beta-depleted transplantation in children (dated by TCRdb to about 2016). Library method: PCR. These reads were obtained on an Illumina HiSeq 2500. Molecular barcoding was employed in the preparation of TCR libraries, with unique molecular identifiers being used to normalize TCRbeta repertoire quantification. TCRdb trimmed the raw reads at Q25, called clones with MiXCR and kept productive beta chains. Each record represents a unique CDR3 protein, reported with the most common genes and DNA among its rows. Across this sample there are just over 350,000 distinct CDR3 sequences, with about an eighth seen only once. 4% to 5.5% of the sample comes from the top ten. This specimen was PBMCs, taken from the stem cell graft. The receptor set was obtained from a human donor who donated a stem cell graft to a child with Fanconi anemia.

This clonotype was counted many times. This chain uses TRBV20-1 with TRBJ1-1; D gene unclear. Trimming pared 5 bases from V and 8 bases from J, leaving 15 bases between. The CDR3 sequence is 12 residues long. CDR1 and CDR2 (germline): DFQATT, SNEGSKA (reference sequence). The CDR3 spells CSAYSGLGEAFF. The CDR3 DNA reads as TGCAGTGCTTATTCCGGGTTAGGCGAAGCTTTCTTT.

This rearrangement joins TRBV6-2 or TRBV6-3 to TRBJ2-7, with a tentative D call TRBD1 (6 bases). The CDR3 extends over 17 amino acids. Trimming cost V 2 bases and J 3 bases, with 20 bases left between them. Germline assignment: CDR1 MNHEY and CDR2 SVGEGT. For the CDR3, the DNA is TGTGCCAGCAGTTACGGCCCGACAGGAACCTTCTACTACGAGCAGTACGTC. Translated, it gives CASSYGPTGTFYYEQYV.

This clonotype was observed a few times. This chain connects TRBV7-9 to TRBJ1-1; no firm D call. Germline CDR1 is SEHNR and CDR2 is FQNEAQ (reference sequence). This CDR3 has 14 amino acids. Trimming shortened V by 2 bases and J by 1 base, and 8 bases separated the two germline ends. The CDR3 protein is CASSLNGPNTEAFF. CDR3 bases: TGTGCCAGCAGCTTAAACGGGCCGAACACTGAAGCTTTCTTT.

This clonotype was seen a handful of times. This sequence joins TRBV29-1 and TRBJ2-3; 9 nucleotides match TRBD2. CDR3 length: 14 amino acids. V trimming: 1 base; J trimming: 5 bases; junction bases outside the gene matches: 4. CDR1 and CDR2 (germline): SQVTM, ANQGSEA. CDR3 loop: CSVEGSGGLDTQYF. CDR3 nucleotides: TGCAGCGTTGAAGGTAGCGGGGGTCTAGATACGCAGTATTTT.

The table lists this clonotype with many counts. The gene calls are TRBV28 and TRBJ2-5; 9 bases line up with TRBD2. The CDR3 contains 15 residues. Trimming took 3 bases from V and 4 from J; bases not matched to a gene: 6. The V gene's germline CDR1 is MDHEN and CDR2 SYDVKM. As DNA, the CDR3 is TGTGCCAGCAGTTTCGGCGGGGGGGCCTCAGAGACCCAGTACTTC. Encoded protein: CASSFGGGASETQYF.

This clonotype was seen more than once but under ten times. The V and J genes are TRBV12-3 or TRBV12-4 and TRBJ2-1, with D maybe TRBD1 (6 bases). Deletions cut 4 bases from V and 1 base from J, with 11 bases between. This CDR3 region has 15 residues. The CDR3 protein is CASSSSDRSYNEQFF. CDR3 nucleotides: TGTGCCAGCAGTTCATCCGACAGGTCCTACAATGAGCAGTTCTTC.

This clonotype showed up many times. V usage is TRBV5-1 and J usage is TRBJ2-2; D is perhaps TRBD1 (6 bases). Deletions cut 0 bases from V and 6 bases from J, with 18 bases between. The CDR3 is 17 residues long. The germline V gene has CDR1 SGHRS and CDR2 YFSETQ. The CDR3 here is CASSLATAGVFPGELFF. The CDR3 region has the DNA TGCGCCAGCAGCTTGGCCACTGCAGGGGTCTTCCCCGGGGAGCTGTTTTTT. Full variable domain (missing parts from reference TRBV5-1 and TRBJ2-2): KAGVTQTPRYLIKTRGQQVTLSCSPISGHRSVSWYQQTPGQGLQFLFEYFSETQRNKGNFPGRFSGRQFSNSRSEMNVSTLELGDSALYLCASSLATAGVFPGELFFGEGSRLTVL.

J is TRBJ2-2 and V is TRBV4-3; TRBD1 matches at 7 bases. After removal of 0 bases from V and 0 bases from J, the junction contained 7 bases not matched to a gene. Germline CDR1 reads LGHNA; CDR2 reads YSLEER. The CDR3 has 18 amino acids. CDR3 in DNA: TGCGCCAGCAGCCAAGACAGACAGGGTATGTCGAACACCGGGGAGCTGTTTTTT. Translated: CASSQDRQGMSNTGELFF.

The chain links TRBV19 to TRBJ2-7, with 8 bases that match TRBD1. Trimming cost V 5 bases and J 5 bases; bases outside gene matches: 11. CDR3 size: 15 residues. Germline V lookup: CDR1 LNHDA, CDR2 SQIVND (reference sequence). CDR3 protein: CASSANRQGFNEQYF. Written as DNA, the CDR3 is TGTGCCAGTAGTGCAAACCGACAGGGGTTCAACGAGCAGTACTTC.

About this clonotype: A much larger clone differs from this one at a single base, so this may be a read error. The rearrangement links TRBV7-2 to TRBJ1-2; D gene unclear. The CDR3 has 12 amino acids. Germline-derived CDR1 and CDR2 are SGHTA and FQGNSA. CDR3 in amino acids: CASSQTTGGHTF. Written as DNA, the CDR3 is TGTGCCAGCAGCCAGACCACGGGTGGCCACACCTTC.

This clonotype was counted at least ten times. J is TRBJ2-1 and V is TRBV11-2, with TRBD2 as a possible D gene (6 bases). V was clipped by 5 bases and J by 10 bases, with 15 bases between them. The CDR3 sequence is 13 residues long. Per the germline V gene, CDR1 is SGHAT and CDR2 is FQNNGV. The CDR3, as DNA: TGTGCCAGCAGCCTCGGGGGTGGAGTGGAGCAGTTCTTC. Its protein is CASSLGGGVEQFF.

V and J are TRBV10-3 and TRBJ1-5; 7 nucleotides line up with TRBD1. The CDR3 loop spans 15 amino acids. Germline V gene data show CDR1 as ENHRY and CDR2 as SYGVKD. V lost 10 bases and J lost 6; bases outside the gene matches: 15. The CDR3 nucleotides are TGTGCCACCTCGGCAGTTACTACAGGGGTTCAGCCCCAGCATTTT. It translates to CATSAVTTGVQPQHF.

CDR3 sequence reads: CATSEWGADTQYF. The CDR3 DNA follows: TGTGCCACCAGTGAGTGGGGCGCAGATACGCAGTATTTT. This chain links TRBV24-1 with TRBJ2-3; D may be TRBD1 (5 bases). This CDR3 contains 13 residues. Germline V lookup: CDR1 KGHDR, CDR2 SFDVKD. V was cut by 4 bases and J by 4 bases, with 8 bases left in between.

V is TRBV5-1 and J is TRBJ1-1; D possibly corresponds to TRBD1 (5 bases). V shed 2 bases and J shed 2 bases, with 10 bases lying between them. The CDR3 runs to 14 residues. Germline V gene sequence: CDR1 SGHRS, CDR2 YFSETQ. The CDR3 sequence is CASSFGGLNTEAFF. Here the CDR3 DNA reads TGCGCCAGCAGCTTTGGGGGACTTAACACTGAAGCTTTCTTT.

This clonotype was recorded a few times. Its ends do not fully match the called genes, so a read error is possible. The chain is built from TRBV7-2 and TRBJ1-2; 8 bases fit TRBD1. Germline CDR1 SGHTA, CDR2 FQGNSA. This CDR3 spans 16 amino acids. The CDR3 protein is CASSSSLAGGGYDYTF. As DNA, the CDR3 is TGTGCCAGCAGCTCTTCTTTGGCAGGGGGCGGGTATGACTACACCTTC. The complete variable domain, with remaining parts taken from reference TRBV7-2 and TRBJ1-2, reads GAGVSQSPSNKVTEKGKDVELRCDPISGHTALYWYRQSLGQGLEFLIYFQGNSAPDKSGLPSDRFSAERTGGSVSTLTIQRTQQEDSAVYLCASSSSLAGGGYDYTFGSGTRLTVV.

Turning to this clonotype: One base away lies a much larger clone, so this may be a sequencing read error. This rearrangement joins TRBV7-9 to TRBJ2-1; D unclear. Looked up from germline, CDR1 is SEHNR and CDR2 is FQNEAQ (reference sequence). V lost 7 bases, J lost 6 bases, and 16 bases lay in between. The length of the CDR3 is 14 residues. The CDR3 loop is CASIPLFGGNEQFF. DNA for the CDR3: TGTGCCAGCATCCCCCTTTTCGGCGGCAATGAGCAGTTCTTC.

The sample holds a few counts of this clonotype. The chain has TRBV7-9 and TRBJ1-1, with D perhaps matching TRBD1 (5 bases). Per the germline V gene, CDR1 is SEHNR and CDR2 is FQNEAQ (reference sequence). The length of the CDR3 is 15 residues. The germline V and J ends were trimmed by 6 bases and 1 base, with 15 bases remaining between them. The CDR3 nucleotides read TGTGCCAGCAGGGGATGGGGGAACGGGAACACTGAAGCTTTCTTT. This codes for CASRGWGNGNTEAFF.

CDR3 in DNA: TGTGCCAGCAGCTTAGATCGGTTGGATCCCAAGTTCTTC. The encoded protein is CASSLDRLDPKFF. The rearrangement joins TRBV7-3 to TRBJ2-1; D unclear. From germline, CDR1 is SGHTA and CDR2 FQGTGA. The V end lost 2 bases, the J end lost 14 bases, and 16 bases lay between the germline ends. The CDR3 totals 13 residues.

The chain has TRBV20-1 and TRBJ2-7, with D possibly matching TRBD1 (5 bases). This CDR3 spans 13 amino acids. Per germline, CDR1 DFQATT and CDR2 SNEGSKA (reference sequence). DNA of the CDR3: TGCAGCCCTAGGGGCCAAGCGTCCTACGAGCAGTACGTC. Residues: CSPRGQASYEQYV.

This clonotype was counted only a few times. V gene TRBV4-2 combines with J gene TRBJ2-6; D not resolved. Germline CDR1 reads LGHNA; CDR2 reads YNFKEQ. Trimming took 0 bases from V and 0 from J, leaving 9 bases between them. The CDR3 is made up of 17 amino acids. CDR3 DNA: TGTGCCAGCAGCCAAGAAGCCGGTTCCTCTGGGGCCAACGTCCTGACTTTC. Its protein is CASSQEAGSSGANVLTF.

This clonotype was seen ten or more times. The V gene is TRBV5-1, the J gene TRBJ2-1; D remains unclear. Trimming removed 4 bases from V and 3 bases from J, with 5 bases in between. Germline V gene lookup returns CDR1 SGHRS and CDR2 YFSETQ. This CDR3 contains 12 residues. CDR3 sequence: CASSNNYNEQFF. The CDR3 DNA reads TGCGCCAGCAGCAATAACTACAATGAGCAGTTCTTC.

J is TRBJ1-5 and V is TRBV12-3 or TRBV12-4, with D maybe TRBD1 (5 bases). V was clipped by 7 bases and J by 3 bases, with 13 bases between them. This CDR3 region has 14 residues. CDR3 sequence: CASTGDSFNQPQHF. Here the CDR3 DNA reads TGTGCCAGCACTGGTGACAGTTTCAATCAGCCCCAGCATTTT.

This clonotype was detected a few times. The chain is built from TRBV28 and TRBJ2-7; TRBD1 matches 7 bases. This CDR3 region has 13 residues. Germline V CDR1 and CDR2: MDHEN, SYDVKM. V lost 6 bases and J lost 3; bases outside the gene matches: 5. This CDR3 reads CASSTGQNYEQYV. The DNA for the CDR3 is TGTGCCAGCAGCACGGGACAGAACTACGAGCAGTACGTC.

This clonotype was detected ten times or more. In DNA form, the CDR3 reads TGTGCCAGCAGCTTATCCGACATCGGGAAACTGTTTTTT. Its protein is CASSLSDIGKLFF. The rearrangement joins TRBV7-9 to TRBJ1-4; D is uncertain. The V gene's germline CDR1 is SEHNR and CDR2 FQNEAQ (reference sequence). The CDR3 has 13 amino acids. V was shortened by 2 bases and J by 11 bases, with 12 bases between the two germline ends.

CDR3 loop: CSVYGHGGNHQPQHF. The CDR3 bases are TGCAGTGTTTATGGGCATGGGGGGAATCATCAGCCCCAGCATTTT. The gene calls are TRBV20-1 and TRBJ1-5; possibly TRBD1 for D (5 bases). With 7 bases removed from V and 5 bases from J, the gap between germline ends came to 21 bases. The V gene's germline CDR1 is DFQATT and CDR2 SNEGSKA (reference sequence). The CDR3 extends over 15 amino acids.

J is TRBJ1-1 and V is TRBV7-6; weak D call: TRBD1 (6 bases). CDR1 is SGHVS, CDR2 FNYEAQ, per germline. The CDR3 has 15 amino acids. V dropped 5 bases and J dropped 4 bases, with 17 bases sitting between them. In DNA form, the CDR3 reads TGTGCCAGCAGCCAGCTCACAGGGAAGAGCACTGAAGCTTTCTTT. This gives the protein CASSQLTGKSTEAFF. The whole variable domain, remainder taken from reference TRBV7-6 and TRBJ1-1, is GAGVSQSPRYKVTKRGQDVALRCDPISGHVSLYWYRQALGQGPEFLTYFNYEAQQDKSGLPNDRFSAERPEGSISTLTIQRTEQRDSAMYRCASSQLTGKSTEAFFGQGTRLTVV.

This clonotype was counted at least ten times. J is TRBJ1-1 and V is TRBV5-1; D not certain. The length of the CDR3 is 16 residues. V lost 2 bases and J 1 base, leaving 15 bases between the germline ends. Germline CDR1 reads SGHRS; CDR2 reads YFSETQ. The CDR3: CASSFSGPKENTEAFF. In nucleotides, the CDR3 is TGCGCCAGCAGCTTTTCCGGACCCAAGGAGAACACTGAAGCTTTCTTT.

This clonotype has a handful of counts. The rearrangement joins TRBV20-1 to TRBJ1-1, with D possibly TRBD1 on 6 matching bases. The CDR3 spans 12 residues. Germline loops: CDR1 DFQATT, CDR2 SNEGSKA (reference sequence). The germline V and J ends were trimmed by 7 bases and 2 bases, with 11 bases remaining between them. CDR3 in DNA: TGCAGTGTTTTACAGGGAAACACTGAAGCTTTCTTT. This encodes CSVLQGNTEAFF.

This clonotype was detected a few times. The J gene is TRBJ1-1, the V gene TRBV10-3; a weak D match, TRBD1 (5 bases). CDR3 length equals 13 residues. From germline, CDR1 is ENHRY and CDR2 SYGVKD. V was clipped by 7 bases and J by 5 bases, with 14 bases between them. Here the CDR3 DNA reads TGTGCCATCAATCCTTATGGGGGGACTGAAGCTTTCTTT. Its translation is CAINPYGGTEAFF.

Ten or more counts support this clonotype. The chain employs TRBV27 and TRBJ1-2; D is possibly TRBD1 (5 bases). From germline, CDR1 is MNHEY and CDR2 SMNVEV (reference sequence). V dropped 2 bases and J dropped 2 bases, with 6 bases sitting between them. This CDR3 is 13 amino acids long. The CDR3 sequence is CASSLKGNYGYTF. The CDR3 DNA reads TGTGCCAGCAGTTTAAAGGGGAACTATGGCTACACCTTC.